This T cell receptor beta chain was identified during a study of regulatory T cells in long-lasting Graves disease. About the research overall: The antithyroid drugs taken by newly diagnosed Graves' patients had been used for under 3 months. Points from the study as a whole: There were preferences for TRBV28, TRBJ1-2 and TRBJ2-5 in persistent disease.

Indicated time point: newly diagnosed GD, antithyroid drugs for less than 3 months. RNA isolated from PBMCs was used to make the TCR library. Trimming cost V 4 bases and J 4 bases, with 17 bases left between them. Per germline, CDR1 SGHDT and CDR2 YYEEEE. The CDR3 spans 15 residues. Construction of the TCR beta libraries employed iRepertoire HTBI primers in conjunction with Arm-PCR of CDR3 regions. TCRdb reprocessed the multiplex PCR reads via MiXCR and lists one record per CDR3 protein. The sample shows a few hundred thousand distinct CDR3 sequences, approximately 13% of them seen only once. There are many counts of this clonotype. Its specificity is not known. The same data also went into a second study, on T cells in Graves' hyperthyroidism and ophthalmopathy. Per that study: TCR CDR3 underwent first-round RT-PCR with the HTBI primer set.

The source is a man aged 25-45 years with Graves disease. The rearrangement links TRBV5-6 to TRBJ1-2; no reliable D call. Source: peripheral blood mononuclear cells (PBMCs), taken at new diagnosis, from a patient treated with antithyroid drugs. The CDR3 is CASSPIRWGSYGYTF. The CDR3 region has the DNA TGTGCCAGCAGCCCCATTCGATGGGGAAGCTATGGCTACACCTTC.